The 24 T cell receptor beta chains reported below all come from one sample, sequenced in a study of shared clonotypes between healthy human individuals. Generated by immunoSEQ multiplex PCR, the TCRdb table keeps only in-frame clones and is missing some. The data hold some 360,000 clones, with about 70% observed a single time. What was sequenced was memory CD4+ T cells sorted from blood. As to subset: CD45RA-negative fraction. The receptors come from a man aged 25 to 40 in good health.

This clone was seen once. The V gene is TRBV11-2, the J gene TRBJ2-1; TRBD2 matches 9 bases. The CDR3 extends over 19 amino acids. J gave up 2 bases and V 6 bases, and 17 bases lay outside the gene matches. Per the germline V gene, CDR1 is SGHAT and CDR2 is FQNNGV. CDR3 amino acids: CASRRIQREAGSTYNEQFF. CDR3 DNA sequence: TGTGCCAGCAGGAGAATACAGCGGGAGGCCGGATCTACCTACAATGAGCAGTTCTTC.

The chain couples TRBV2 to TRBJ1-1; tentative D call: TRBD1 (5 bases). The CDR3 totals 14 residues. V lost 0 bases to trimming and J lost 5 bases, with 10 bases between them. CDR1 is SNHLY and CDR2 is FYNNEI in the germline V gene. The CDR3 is CASSEAGAQTEAFF. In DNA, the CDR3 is TGTGCCAGCAGTGAAGCAGGGGCCCAGACTGAAGCTTTCTTT.

The CDR3: CASRMGQGATDTQYF. For the CDR3, the DNA is TGTGCCAGTCGGATGGGACAGGGGGCCACAGATACGCAGTATTTT. The V and J genes are TRBV19 and TRBJ2-3; 12 bases fit TRBD1. The CDR3 has 15 amino acids. Germline CDR1 is LNHDA and CDR2 is SQIVND (reference sequence). V trimming: 8 bases; J trimming: 2 bases; junction bases outside the gene matches: 5. Combining the CDR3 with reference TRBV19 and TRBJ2-3 gives the whole variable domain DGGITQSPKYLFRKEGQNVTLSCEQNLNHDAMYWYRQDPGQGLRLIYYSQIVNDFQKGDIAEGYSVSREKKESFPLTVTSAQKNPTAFYLCASRMGQGATDTQYFGPGTRLTVL.

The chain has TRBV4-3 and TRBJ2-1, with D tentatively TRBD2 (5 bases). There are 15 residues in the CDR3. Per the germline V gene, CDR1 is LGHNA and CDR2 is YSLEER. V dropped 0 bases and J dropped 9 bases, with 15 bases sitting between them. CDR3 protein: CASSQDFREWGEQFF. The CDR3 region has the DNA TGCGCCAGCAGCCAAGATTTTAGGGAGTGGGGTGAGCAGTTCTTC.

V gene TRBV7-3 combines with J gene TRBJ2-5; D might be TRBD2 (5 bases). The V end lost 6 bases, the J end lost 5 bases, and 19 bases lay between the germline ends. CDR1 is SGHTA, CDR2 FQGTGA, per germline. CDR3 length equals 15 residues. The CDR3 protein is CASSVNGGSAETQYF. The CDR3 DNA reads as TGTGCCAGCAGTGTTAATGGTGGTAGCGCCGAGACCCAGTACTTC. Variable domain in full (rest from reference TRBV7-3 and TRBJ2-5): GAGVSQTPSNKVTEKGKYVELRCDPISGHTALYWYRQSLGQGPEFLIYFQGTGAADDSGLPNDRFFAVRPEGSVSTLKIQRTERGDSAVYLCASSVNGGSAETQYFGPGTRLLVL.

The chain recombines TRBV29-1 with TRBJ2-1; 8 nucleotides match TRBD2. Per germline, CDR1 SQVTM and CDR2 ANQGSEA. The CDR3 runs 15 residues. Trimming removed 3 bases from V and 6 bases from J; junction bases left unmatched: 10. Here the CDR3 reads CSVEGLVTGGNEQFF. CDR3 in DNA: TGCAGCGTTGAGGGACTAGTGACCGGGGGCAATGAGCAGTTCTTC.

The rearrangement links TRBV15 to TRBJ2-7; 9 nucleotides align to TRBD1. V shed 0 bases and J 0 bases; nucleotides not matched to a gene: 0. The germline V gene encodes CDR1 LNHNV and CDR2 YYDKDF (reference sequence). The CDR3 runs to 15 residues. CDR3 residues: CATSRETGGSYEQYF. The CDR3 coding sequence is TGTGCCACCAGCAGAGAGACAGGGGGCTCCTACGAGCAGTACTTC.

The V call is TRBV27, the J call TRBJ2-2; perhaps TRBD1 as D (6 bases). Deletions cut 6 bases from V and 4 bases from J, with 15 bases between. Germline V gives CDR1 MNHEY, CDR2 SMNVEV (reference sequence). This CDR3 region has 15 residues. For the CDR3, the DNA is TGTGCCAGCAGACCAGGGACAAGCATCACCGGGGAGCTGTTTTTT. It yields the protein CASRPGTSITGELFF.

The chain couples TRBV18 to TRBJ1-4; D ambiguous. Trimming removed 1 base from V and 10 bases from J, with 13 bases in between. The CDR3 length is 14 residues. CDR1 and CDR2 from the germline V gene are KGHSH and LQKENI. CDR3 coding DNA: TGTGCCAGCTCACCACTTTTGGCAGAGACAAAACTGTTTTTT. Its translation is CASSPLLAETKLFF.

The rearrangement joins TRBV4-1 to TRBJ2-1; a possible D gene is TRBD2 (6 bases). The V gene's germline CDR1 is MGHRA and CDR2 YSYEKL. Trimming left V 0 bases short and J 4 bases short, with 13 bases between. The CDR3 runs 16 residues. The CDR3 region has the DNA TGCGCCAGCAGCCAAGACCCCCAGGGACTGTACAATGAGCAGTTCTTC. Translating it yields CASSQDPQGLYNEQFF.

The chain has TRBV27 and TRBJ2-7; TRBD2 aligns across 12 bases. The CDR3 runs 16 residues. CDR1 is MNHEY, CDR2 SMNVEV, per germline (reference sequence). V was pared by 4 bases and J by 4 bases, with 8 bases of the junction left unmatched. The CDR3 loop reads CASSYTSSGRGYEQYF. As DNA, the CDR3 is TGTGCCAGCAGTTATACGTCTAGCGGGAGGGGGTACGAGCAGTACTTC.

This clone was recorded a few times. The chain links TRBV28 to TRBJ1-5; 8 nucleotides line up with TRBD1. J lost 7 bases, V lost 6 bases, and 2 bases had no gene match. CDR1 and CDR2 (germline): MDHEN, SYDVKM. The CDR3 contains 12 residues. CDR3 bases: TGTGCCAGCAGGACAGGGGCCCAGCCCCAGCATTTT. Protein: CASRTGAQPQHF. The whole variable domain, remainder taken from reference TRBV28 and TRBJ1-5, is DVKVTQSSRYLVKRTGEKVFLECVQDMDHENMFWYRQDPGLGLRLIYFSYDVKMKEKGDIPEGYSVSREKKERFSLILESASTNQTSMYLCASRTGAQPQHFGDGTRLSIL.

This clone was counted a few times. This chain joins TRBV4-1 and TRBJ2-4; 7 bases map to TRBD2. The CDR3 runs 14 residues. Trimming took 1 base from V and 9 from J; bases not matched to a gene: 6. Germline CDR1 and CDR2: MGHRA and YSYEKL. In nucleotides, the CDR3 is TGCGCCAGCAGCCAAGTTTTAGCGGGCATCATTCAGTACTTC. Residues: CASSQVLAGIIQYF.

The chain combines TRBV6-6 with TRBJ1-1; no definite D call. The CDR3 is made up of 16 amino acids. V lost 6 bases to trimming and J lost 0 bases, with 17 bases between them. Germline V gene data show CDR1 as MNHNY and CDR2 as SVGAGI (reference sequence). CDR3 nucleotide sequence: TGTGCCAGCAGCCCTTACATACAGCTCATGAACACTGAAGCTTTCTTT. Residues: CASSPYIQLMNTEAFF.

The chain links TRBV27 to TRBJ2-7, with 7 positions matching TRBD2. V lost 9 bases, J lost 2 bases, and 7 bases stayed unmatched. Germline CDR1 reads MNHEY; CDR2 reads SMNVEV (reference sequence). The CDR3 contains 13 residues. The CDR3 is CASREEGTYEQYF. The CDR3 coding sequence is TGTGCCAGTCGGGAGGAGGGAACCTACGAGCAGTACTTC.

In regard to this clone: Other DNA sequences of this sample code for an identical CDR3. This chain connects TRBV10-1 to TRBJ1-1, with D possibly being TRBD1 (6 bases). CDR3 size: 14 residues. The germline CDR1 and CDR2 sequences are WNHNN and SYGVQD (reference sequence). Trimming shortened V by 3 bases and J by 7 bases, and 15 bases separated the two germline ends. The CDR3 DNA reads TGCGCCAGCAGTGACCCGAGTGGGACAAATGAAGCTTTCTTT. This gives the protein CASSDPSGTNEAFF.

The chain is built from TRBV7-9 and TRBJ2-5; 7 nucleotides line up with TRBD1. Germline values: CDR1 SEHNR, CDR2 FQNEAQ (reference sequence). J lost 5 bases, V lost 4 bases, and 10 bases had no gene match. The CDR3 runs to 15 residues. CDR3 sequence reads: CASSWKQGFTETQYF. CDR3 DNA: TGTGCCAGCAGCTGGAAACAGGGGTTTACGGAGACCCAGTACTTC. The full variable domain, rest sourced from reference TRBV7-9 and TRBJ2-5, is DTGVSQNPRHKITKRGQNVTFRCDPISEHNRLYWYRQTLGQGPEFLTYFQNEAQLEKSRLLSDRFSAERPKGSFSTLEIQRTEQGDSAMYLCASSWKQGFTETQYFGPGTRLLVL.

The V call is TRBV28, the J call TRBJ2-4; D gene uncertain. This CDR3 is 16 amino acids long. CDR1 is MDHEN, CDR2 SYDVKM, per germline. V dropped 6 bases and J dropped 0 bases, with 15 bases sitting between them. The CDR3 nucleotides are TGTGCCAGCAGGGGTGTCGACGGCCTAGCCAAAAACATTCAGTACTTC. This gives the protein CASRGVDGLAKNIQYF.

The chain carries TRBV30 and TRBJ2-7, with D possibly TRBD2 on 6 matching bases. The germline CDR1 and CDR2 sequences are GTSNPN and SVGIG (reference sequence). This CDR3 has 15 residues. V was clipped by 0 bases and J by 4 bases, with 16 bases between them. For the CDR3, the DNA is TGTGCCTGGAGTGTACGCCGGACTATTAGGTACGAGCAGTACTTC. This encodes CAWSVRRTIRYEQYF. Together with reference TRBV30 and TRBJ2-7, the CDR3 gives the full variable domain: SQTIHQWPATLVQPVGSPLSLECTVEGTSNPNLYWYRQAAGRGLQLLFYSVGIGQISSEVPQNLSASRPQDRQFILSSKKLLLSDSGFYLCAWSVRRTIRYEQYFGPGTRLTVT.

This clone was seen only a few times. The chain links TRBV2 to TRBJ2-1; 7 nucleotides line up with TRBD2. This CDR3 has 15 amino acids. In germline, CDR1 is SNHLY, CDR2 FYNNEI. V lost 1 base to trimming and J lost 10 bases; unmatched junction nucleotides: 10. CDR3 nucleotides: TGTGCCAGCAGTGAAGAGGCGGGAGAATGGCACGAGCAGTTCTTC. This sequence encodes CASSEEAGEWHEQFF.

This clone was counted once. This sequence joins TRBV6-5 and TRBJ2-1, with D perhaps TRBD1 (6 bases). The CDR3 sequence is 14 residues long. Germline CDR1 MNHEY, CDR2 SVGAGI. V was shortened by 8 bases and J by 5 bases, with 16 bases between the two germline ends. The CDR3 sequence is CASVGGADHNEQFF. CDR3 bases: TGTGCCAGCGTTGGGGGCGCCGACCACAATGAGCAGTTCTTC.

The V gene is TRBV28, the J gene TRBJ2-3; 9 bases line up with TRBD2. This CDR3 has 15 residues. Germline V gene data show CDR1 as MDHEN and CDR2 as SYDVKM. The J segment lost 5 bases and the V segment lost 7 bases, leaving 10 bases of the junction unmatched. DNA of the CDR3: TGTGCCAGCATTGGACTAGCGATCGAAGAAGATACGCAGTATTTT. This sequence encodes CASIGLAIEEDTQYF. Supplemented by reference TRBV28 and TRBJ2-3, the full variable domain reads DVKVTQSSRYLVKRTGEKVFLECVQDMDHENMFWYRQDPGLGLRLIYFSYDVKMKEKGDIPEGYSVSREKKERFSLILESASTNQTSMYLCASIGLAIEEDTQYFGPGTRLTVL.

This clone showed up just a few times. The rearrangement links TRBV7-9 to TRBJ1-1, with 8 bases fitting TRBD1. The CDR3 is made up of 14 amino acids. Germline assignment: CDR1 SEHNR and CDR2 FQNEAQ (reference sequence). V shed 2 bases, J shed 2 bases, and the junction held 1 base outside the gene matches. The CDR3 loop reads CASSLQGANTEAFF. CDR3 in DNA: TGTGCCAGCAGCTTACAGGGGGCAAACACTGAAGCTTTCTTT.

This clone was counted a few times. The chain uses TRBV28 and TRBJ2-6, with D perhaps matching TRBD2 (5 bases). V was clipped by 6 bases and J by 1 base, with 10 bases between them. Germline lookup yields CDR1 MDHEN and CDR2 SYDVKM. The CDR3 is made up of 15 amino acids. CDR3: CASSPEGSGANVLTF. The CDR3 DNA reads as TGTGCCAGCAGCCCTGAGGGTTCTGGGGCCAACGTCCTGACTTTC. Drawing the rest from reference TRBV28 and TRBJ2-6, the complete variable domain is DVKVTQSSRYLVKRTGEKVFLECVQDMDHENMFWYRQDPGLGLRLIYFSYDVKMKEKGDIPEGYSVSREKKERFSLILESASTNQTSMYLCASSPEGSGANVLTFGAGSRLTVL.